The 28 T cell receptor beta chains listed next were all sequenced from one sample in a study of T cells in Graves' hyperthyroidism and ophthalmopathy. Amplified regions were TCR beta CDR3 sequences from RNA transcripts. With the HTBI primer set, the TCR CDR3 went through a first round of RT-PCR. One entry per CDR3 protein results from TCRdb running MiXCR on the multiplex PCR reads. The sample contains fewer than 900,000 distinct CDR3 sequences, 15% to 20% of which appear only once. Source material: blood. These receptors all stem from a woman aged 50 to 60 with Graves' hyperthyroidism that later progressed to Graves' ophthalmopathy.

Ten or more counts support this clonotype. The V gene is TRBV3-1, the J gene TRBJ2-7; a possible D gene is TRBD1 (7 bases). Germline V gene data show CDR1 as LGHDT and CDR2 as YNNKEL (reference sequence). The CDR3 is made up of 14 amino acids. V dropped 5 bases and J dropped 0 bases, with 11 bases sitting between them. Here the CDR3 DNA reads TGTGCCAGCAGCAGCAGGGGGGACTCCTACGAGCAGTACTTC. Translating gives CASSSRGDSYEQYF.

This rearrangement joins TRBV6-2 or TRBV6-3 to TRBJ2-3; unclear D gene. This CDR3 has 15 amino acids. Deletions cut 0 bases from V and 0 bases from J, with 7 bases between. Looked up from germline, CDR1 is MNHEY and CDR2 is SVGEGT. CDR3 sequence (DNA): TGTGCCAGCAGTTACTCGAAGGCAAGCACAGATACGCAGTATTTT. Translated: CASSYSKASTDTQYF.

The chain couples TRBV9 to TRBJ2-3, with TRBD2 matching 7 bases. The CDR3 contains 16 residues. Germline values: CDR1 SGDLS, CDR2 YYNGEE. With 0 bases clipped from V and 0 bases from J, the junction kept 4 bases outside the gene matches. The CDR3 nucleotides read TGTGCCAGCAGCGTAGGAGGGAGGGTGAGCACAGATACGCAGTATTTT. It encodes CASSVGGRVSTDTQYF.

The V call is TRBV10-2, the J call TRBJ1-1; the D gene is possibly TRBD1 (6 bases). Trimming shortened V by 5 bases and J by 4 bases, and 11 bases separated the two germline ends. Germline CDR1 WSHSY, CDR2 SAAADI. CDR3 size: 13 residues. As DNA, the CDR3 is TGCGCCAGCAGTCGGGACACTCTCACTGAAGCTTTCTTT. Translating it yields CASSRDTLTEAFF.

This rearrangement joins TRBV20-1 to TRBJ2-1, with TRBD2 matching 7 bases. This CDR3 region has 15 residues. The V gene end was trimmed by 5 bases and the J gene end by 4 bases; junction bases not matched to a gene: 11. Looked up from germline, CDR1 is DFQATT and CDR2 is SNEGSKA (reference sequence). Here the CDR3 DNA reads TGCAGTGCTGGACTGCGAGCGGGGATTTACAATGAGCAGTTCTTC. Translating gives CSAGLRAGIYNEQFF.

This chain connects TRBV5-1 to TRBJ1-6; D uncertain. Germline lookup yields CDR1 SGHRS and CDR2 YFSETQ. The CDR3 loop spans 14 amino acids. Trimming pared 4 bases from V and 8 bases from J, leaving 13 bases between. CDR3 residues: CASSPHPDDSPLHF. Here the CDR3 DNA reads TGCGCCAGCAGCCCACACCCGGACGATTCACCCCTCCACTTT. Using reference TRBV5-1 and TRBJ1-6 for the parts outside the CDR3, the full variable domain is KAGVTQTPRYLIKTRGQQVTLSCSPISGHRSVSWYQQTPGQGLQFLFEYFSETQRNKGNFPGRFSGRQFSNSRSEMNVSTLELGDSALYLCASSPHPDDSPLHFGNGTRLTVT.

Only a few counts were recorded for this clonotype. This chain connects TRBV9 to TRBJ1-4; D not certain. Germline V gene sequence: CDR1 SGDLS, CDR2 YYNGEE. The CDR3 covers 13 residues. V lost 4 bases and J lost 8, with 12 bases in between. The CDR3 loop reads CASSPRHQEKLFF. Written as DNA, the CDR3 is TGTGCCAGCAGCCCTCGGCACCAGGAAAAACTGTTTTTT.

There are many counts of this clonotype. The rearrangement uses TRBV2 and TRBJ1-5, with D possibly matching TRBD1 (6 bases). There are 15 residues in the CDR3. Germline loops: CDR1 SNHLY, CDR2 FYNNEI. V was pared by 9 bases and J by 5 bases, with 20 bases between. Written as DNA, the CDR3 is TGTGCCAGTTCCCCTTTGGGGGCCATTGATCAGCCCCAGCATTTT. Its protein product is CASSPLGAIDQPQHF.

This clonotype was seen ten or more times. V is TRBV12-3 or TRBV12-4 and J is TRBJ2-5, with 11 bases that match TRBD2. V lost 3 bases, J lost 5 bases, and 2 bases stayed unmatched. The length of the CDR3 is 14 residues. Here the CDR3 reads CASSFRLAGETQYF. The DNA of the CDR3 is TGTGCCAGCAGTTTCAGACTAGCGGGGGAGACCCAGTACTTC.

This clonotype was seen at least ten times. The genes are TRBV12-3 or TRBV12-4 and TRBJ2-7; D is uncertain. The CDR3 sequence is 15 residues long. Trimming cost V 1 base and J 2 bases, with 12 bases left between them. The CDR3 nucleotides read TGTGCCAGCAGTTTAGTATTGGGGATTGCCTACGAGCAGTACTTC. Encoded protein: CASSLVLGIAYEQYF.

The table lists this clonotype with many counts. CDR3 region: CSARPTGGNYNEQFF. In DNA, the CDR3 is TGCAGTGCTAGACCTACTGGCGGGAACTACAATGAGCAGTTCTTC. The V gene is TRBV20-1, the J gene TRBJ2-1, with a tentative D call TRBD2 (6 bases). There are 15 residues in the CDR3. CDR1 and CDR2 from the germline V gene are DFQATT and SNEGSKA (reference sequence). Trimming shortened V by 2 bases and J by 3 bases, and 14 bases separated the two germline ends.

This clonotype was counted a few times. The gene calls are TRBV12-3 or TRBV12-4 and TRBJ1-5; TRBD1 is a possible D gene (6 bases). The CDR3 has 15 amino acids. V dropped 4 bases and J dropped 9 bases, with 19 bases sitting between them. CDR3 protein: CASSSLGGGPLPQHF. DNA for the CDR3: TGTGCCAGCAGTTCTCTTGGGGGCGGCCCTCTGCCCCAGCATTTT.

At least ten counts were recorded for this clonotype. The rearrangement links TRBV20-1 to TRBJ2-3; D possibly corresponds to TRBD1 (6 bases). V lost 6 bases and J lost 0, with 19 bases in between. Germline CDR1 and CDR2: DFQATT and SNEGSKA (reference sequence). This CDR3 comprises 16 residues. The CDR3 region has the DNA TGCAGTGCAGAACATGGGACACCCTCTAGCACAGATACGCAGTATTTT. Encoded protein: CSAEHGTPSSTDTQYF.

The rearrangement links TRBV10-3 to TRBJ1-1, with TRBD1 as a possible D gene (5 bases). Germline CDR1 reads ENHRY; CDR2 reads SYGVKD. The CDR3 contains 13 residues. The germline V and J ends were trimmed by 6 bases and 1 base, with 9 bases remaining between them. CDR3 nucleotides: TGTGCCATCAGGGTAGACAGGAACACTGAAGCTTTCTTT. Translating it yields CAIRVDRNTEAFF.

This clonotype turned up a few times. This chain links TRBV29-1 with TRBJ2-3; 9 bases fit TRBD1. V gave up 3 bases and J gave up 6 bases; unmatched junction bases: 13. The germline gives CDR1 SQVTM, CDR2 ANQGSEA. This CDR3 contains 16 residues. This CDR3 is CSVEGGDGQGPDTQYF. The CDR3 DNA reads TGCAGCGTTGAGGGGGGCGACGGACAGGGGCCGGATACGCAGTATTTT.

J is TRBJ1-5 and V is TRBV15; a weak D match, TRBD1 (6 bases). Trimming removed 3 bases from V and 5 bases from J, with 11 bases in between. The germline gives CDR1 LNHNV, CDR2 YYDKDF (reference sequence). The CDR3 has 14 residues. The DNA for the CDR3 is TGTGCCACCAGCAGTAGGGGGGGCCATCAGCCCCAGCATTTT. It specifies CATSSRGGHQPQHF.

In this sample, this clonotype turned up a few times. The chain links TRBV7-3 to TRBJ1-2; 9 nucleotides line up with TRBD1. V shed 4 bases, J shed 4 bases, and the junction held 7 bases outside the gene matches. Germline CDR1 SGHTA, CDR2 FQGTGA. The CDR3 covers 15 residues. In nucleotides, the CDR3 is TGTGCCAGCAGCTCCACCGGGACAGGGATCTATGGCTACACCTTC. It translates to CASSSTGTGIYGYTF.

There are many counts of this clonotype. The genes are TRBV6-1 and TRBJ2-5; D is unclear. There are 14 residues in the CDR3. Germline V CDR1 and CDR2: MNHNS, SASEGT. The V end was cut by 6 bases, the J end by 5 bases, with 16 bases between. CDR3 region: CASSVRRQGETQYF. The CDR3 DNA reads as TGTGCCAGCAGCGTGCGGCGACAAGGCGAGACCCAGTACTTC.

This clonotype was seen only a few times. The rearrangement joins TRBV5-6 to TRBJ2-7; 9 bases are a match to TRBD2. The CDR3 extends over 16 amino acids. The V and J ends lost 1 base and 2 bases, in that order; junction bases with no gene match: 7. The V gene's germline CDR1 is SGHDT and CDR2 YYEEEE. The CDR3 nucleotides are TGTGCCAGCAGCTTGTGGGGCGGGGGGGCCACCTACGAGCAGTACTTC. Translating gives CASSLWGGGATYEQYF. The full variable domain, in which reference TRBV5-6 and TRBJ2-7 provide the parts outside the CDR3, is DAGVTQSPTHLIKTRGQQVTLRCSPKSGHDTVSWYQQALGQGPQFIFQYYEEEERQRGNFPDRFSGHQFPNYSSELNVNALLLGDSALYLCASSLWGGGATYEQYFGPGTRLTVT.

This clonotype was observed many times. The rearrangement uses TRBV7-3 and TRBJ1-2, with D possibly TRBD1 on 6 matching bases. CDR1 and CDR2 from the germline V gene are SGHTA and FQGTGA. The CDR3 sequence is 13 residues long. V gave up 5 bases and J gave up 8 bases, with 15 bases separating them. CDR3: CASSRGRGSGYTF. The CDR3 coding sequence is TGTGCCAGCAGCCGAGGGAGGGGGAGCGGCTACACCTTC.

This rearrangement joins TRBV27 to TRBJ2-7, with D perhaps matching TRBD2 (5 bases). V lost 4 bases and J 1 base, leaving 14 bases between the germline ends. This CDR3 is built from 15 residues. CDR1 MNHEY and CDR2 SMNVEV come from the germline V gene (reference sequence). The DNA of the CDR3 is TGTGCCAGCAGTTGGCGCTCCAGAGGGTCCTACGAGCAGTACTTC. Its translation: CASSWRSRGSYEQYF.

This clonotype was observed at least ten times. This chain connects TRBV7-6 to TRBJ2-7; TRBD2 agrees at 10 bases. The J segment lost 0 bases and the V segment lost 5 bases, leaving 7 bases of the junction unmatched. The CDR3 sequence is 16 residues long. CDR1 and CDR2 from the germline V gene are SGHVS and FNYEAQ. The CDR3, as DNA: TGTGCCAGCAGCGGACTAGCGGCCAGAAGCTCCTACGAGCAGTACTTC. Its translation: CASSGLAARSSYEQYF.

This clonotype was recorded at least ten times. The chain employs TRBV11-2 and TRBJ2-4; TRBD1 aligns across 11 bases. CDR1 and CDR2 from the germline V gene are SGHAT and FQNNGV. Trimming took 6 bases from V and 3 from J; bases not matched to a gene: 4. This CDR3 is built from 15 residues. DNA for the CDR3: TGTGCCAGCAGTCCCGGGACAGGGGGCAAAAACATTCAGTACTTC. This encodes CASSPGTGGKNIQYF.

This chain joins TRBV19 and TRBJ1-2, with TRBD1 matching over 7 bases. J lost 6 bases, V lost 2 bases, and 3 bases had no gene match. This CDR3 is built from 13 residues. Germline lookup yields CDR1 LNHDA and CDR2 SQIVND (reference sequence). The CDR3 DNA is TGTGCCAGTAGTATACCAGGGGGGGATGGCTACACCTTC. Amino acids: CASSIPGGDGYTF.

The table lists this clonotype with many counts. The V and J genes are TRBV20-1 and TRBJ1-1; tentatively, D is TRBD1 (5 bases). The CDR3 has 15 amino acids. V lost 1 base to trimming and J lost 10 bases, with 22 bases between them. Germline V gene data show CDR1 as DFQATT and CDR2 as SNEGSKA (reference sequence). CDR3: CSARVWTSRAAGAFF. The CDR3 DNA follows: TGCAGTGCTAGAGTGTGGACATCTCGCGCCGCCGGAGCTTTCTTT.

This clonotype came up a few times. The rearrangement links TRBV2 to TRBJ1-2; D unclear. The CDR3 is made up of 15 amino acids. From germline, CDR1 is SNHLY and CDR2 FYNNEI. V lost 1 base and J lost 2, with 11 bases in between. The CDR3 sequence is CASSEGRITNYGYTF. The CDR3, as DNA: TGTGCCAGCAGTGAAGGGCGGATTACAAACTATGGCTACACCTTC.

This clonotype was detected many times. The V call is TRBV5-1, the J call TRBJ2-3, with D possibly TRBD1 on 5 matching bases. The length of the CDR3 is 14 residues. Deletions cut 3 bases from V and 6 bases from J, with 14 bases between. In germline, CDR1 is SGHRS, CDR2 YFSETQ. CDR3 DNA sequence: TGCGCCAGCAGCTACAGGAGCCCTCGGGATACGCAGTATTTT. Encoded protein: CASSYRSPRDTQYF.

This clonotype was detected a few times. The chain recombines TRBV20-1 with TRBJ1-5; D unresolved. The CDR3 spans 14 residues. Germline V CDR1 and CDR2: DFQATT, SNEGSKA (reference sequence). Trimming removed 5 bases at V and 0 bases at J, with 11 bases between. The DNA for the CDR3 is TGCAGTGCTCGGGCAGGCCTTAGCAATCAGCCCCAGCATTTT. Translation gives CSARAGLSNQPQHF.